This T cell receptor (beta chain) emerged from a study of blood T cells in healthy people across ages. RNA extraction gave at least 5.5 micrograms of total RNA per sample. A J-beta primer mix and a sample-barcoded 5' primer were used in a second PCR of about 6 to 12 cycles. One entry per CDR3 protein, called by TCRdb with MiXCR from the 5' RACE reads. The repertoire holds 550,000 to 650,000 distinct CDR3 sequences, with about a quarter as singletons. This same sample was also taken into another study, of T cells of mothers and their children.

This sequence originates from a boy aged 2 to 10 in good health. Input material: blood.

CDR3: CASSWGSNTGELFF. Written as DNA, the CDR3 is TGTGCCAGTAGTTGGGGGTCGAACACCGGGGAGCTGTTTTTT. The chain couples TRBV19 to TRBJ2-2; D may correspond to TRBD1 or TRBD2 (5 bases each). V lost 5 bases to trimming and J lost 0 bases, with 7 bases between them. The CDR3 has 14 amino acids. Germline loops: CDR1 LNHDA, CDR2 SQIVND (reference sequence).